The rows below give T cell receptor beta chains drawn from one sample of a study of shared clonotypes between healthy human individuals. The assay was immunoSEQ multiplex PCR, and TCRdb's table has in-frame clones only and misses some. This table has 1 million to 1.2 million clones, 70% to 80% appearing once. Sequencing input: memory CD4+ T cells from PBMCs. All receptors derive from a man between 18 and 35 years old in good health. Some clones in this sample may be carry-over from other donors' samples. Both conserved end residues are part of each CDR3. The D gene is left open where the match is weak. The size field is filled for only some rows; it gives once, few, many or a size class.

d_call j_call v_call cdr3_length clone_size cdr3_aa cdr3_nt
- TRBJ2-4 TRBV27 15 - CASSSATGNKNIQYF TGTGCCAGCAGTTCCGCTACAGGGAACAAAAACATTCAGTACTTC
- TRBJ2-7 TRBV9 15 - CASSVGPGTLYEQYF TGTGCCAGCAGCGTAGGTCCGGGAACCTTGTACGAGCAGTACTTC
- TRBJ2-3 TRBV5-1 12 few CASSLTTDTQYF TGCGCCAGCAGCTTAACGACAGATACGCAGTATTTT
TRBD2 TRBJ2-6 TRBV2 19 - CASSGGLAGGSSGANVLTF TGTGCCAGCAGTGGGGGACTAGCGGGGGGCTCCTCTGGGGCCAACGTCCTGACTTTC
- TRBJ2-7 TRBV5-8 14 - CASSFPGAGYEQYF TGTGCCAGCAGCTTTCCGGGGGCGGGCTACGAGCAGTACTTC
- TRBJ2-2 TRBV5-1 15 - CASSQVLGQAGELFF TGCGCCAGCAGCCAAGTATTAGGACAAGCCGGGGAGCTGTTTTTT
- TRBJ2-1 TRBV2 14 - CASSPVIQDNEQFF TGTGCCAGCAGTCCGGTGATACAAGACAATGAGCAGTTCTTC
- TRBJ2-2 TRBV10-3 11 - CAIQGRGELFF TGTGCCATCCAAGGAAGGGGGGAGCTGTTTTTT
TRBD2 TRBJ2-5 TRBV7-2 16 - CASSLRAGVGQETQYF TGTGCCAGCAGCTTGCGAGCGGGAGTGGGTCAAGAGACCCAGTACTTC
- TRBJ2-5 TRBV28 16 - CASSPLWRQTKETQYF TGTGCCAGCAGTCCCCTTTGGCGACAGACCAAAGAGACCCAGTACTTC
- TRBJ2-2 TRBV5-5 13 - CASSLYTAGELFF TGTGCCAGCAGCTTGTATACAGCCGGGGAGCTGTTTTTT
- TRBJ2-7 TRBV6-6 15 - CATRTSPASSYEQYF TGTGCCACCAGGACCTCCCCGGCTAGCTCCTACGAGCAGTACTTC
TRBD2 TRBJ2-2 TRBV6-6 15 - CASSYGLAGSGELFF TGTGCCAGCAGTTACGGACTAGCAGGGTCCGGGGAGCTGTTTTTT
- TRBJ1-5 TRBV9 13 few CASSVGPHDPQHF TGTGCCAGCAGCGTAGGCCCCCACGACCCCCAGCATTTT
- TRBJ2-7 TRBV28 15 once CASSLPIHMSYEQYF TGTGCCAGCAGTTTGCCGATACATATGTCCTACGAGCAGTACTTC
TRBD2 TRBJ2-7 TRBV4-3 16 - CASSQRLAGGRYEQYF TGCGCCAGCAGCCAAAGACTAGCGGGAGGACGCTACGAGCAGTACTTC
- TRBJ1-3 TRBV10-3 14 many CAISDTDSGNTIYF TGTGCCATCAGTGACACGGATTCTGGAAACACCATATATTTT
- TRBJ2-7 TRBV6-1 14 - CASSPDRSSYEQYF TGTGCCAGCAGTCCGGACAGAAGCTCCTACGAGCAGTACTTC
- TRBJ1-3 TRBV2 12 - CASSEVRNTIYF TGTGCCAGCAGTGAGGTTCGGAACACCATATATTTT
TRBD1 TRBJ2-5 TRBV5-4 14 - CASSRPGQQETQYF TGTGCCAGCAGCCGACCGGGACAGCAAGAGACCCAGTACTTC
- TRBJ2-1 TRBV9 13 - CASSVGRGTEQFF TGTGCCAGCAGCGTAGGTAGAGGGACTGAGCAGTTCTTC
TRBD1 TRBJ2-7 TRBV28 17 - CASSFPLGTGGHDEQYF TGTGCCAGCAGTTTCCCCCTCGGGACAGGGGGGCACGACGAGCAGTACTTC
- TRBJ1-3 TRBV6-1 15 - CASSEVGLSGNTIYF TGTGCCAGCAGTGAAGTGGGTCTGTCTGGAAACACCATATATTTT
TRBD1 TRBJ2-7 TRBV15 16 - CATSRDPGQGFHEQYF TGTGCCACCAGCAGAGATCCGGGACAGGGGTTTCACGAGCAGTACTTC
TRBD2 TRBJ2-7 TRBV25-1 16 - CASSPSGSRSRGEQYF TGTGCCAGCAGTCCTAGCGGGAGCCGATCACGGGGCGAGCAGTACTTC
TRBD1 TRBJ2-1 TRBV2 14 - CASSGQGGYNEQFF TGTGCCAGCAGTGGACAGGGGGGTTACAATGAGCAGTTCTTC
- TRBJ1-1 TRBV27 13 - CASSKGVNTEAFF TGTGCCAGCAGTAAAGGGGTGAACACTGAAGCTTTCTTT
- TRBJ2-5 TRBV29-1 13 - CSEGRDPGETQYF TGCAGCGAAGGACGAGACCCGGGGGAGACCCAGTACTTC
TRBD2 TRBJ2-3 TRBV5-1 15 - CASSSDGRSTDTQYF TGCGCCAGCAGCTCGGACGGGAGGAGCACAGATACGCAGTATTTT
- TRBJ2-5 TRBV7-2 15 - CASSTQGGKVETQYF TGTGCCAGCAGCACACAGGGCGGGAAGGTAGAGACCCAGTACTTC
- TRBJ2-5 TRBV2 15 - CASSAEGRIQETQYF TGTGCCAGCAGTGCCGAAGGACGGATCCAAGAGACCCAGTACTTC
- TRBJ2-1 TRBV5-4 13 - CASSPPLHNEQFF TGTGCCAGCAGCCCGCCGCTGCACAATGAGCAGTTCTTC
- TRBJ2-1 TRBV19 11 - CASSMWDKPFF TGTGCCAGTAGTATGTGGGACAAACCGTTCTTC
TRBD1 TRBJ1-4 TRBV2 14 few CASRRDRGNEKLFF TGTGCCAGCAGGAGGGACAGGGGAAATGAAAAACTGTTTTTT
- TRBJ2-2 TRBV6-5 12 - CASCEPLGELFF TGTGCCAGCTGTGAGCCACTGGGGGAGCTGTTTTTT
TRBD2 TRBJ2-1 TRBV28 12 - CASSSRSGEQFF TGTGCCAGCAGCTCCCGTAGCGGGGAGCAGTTCTTC
- TRBJ2-7 TRBV19 16 few CASSIFPGEDSYEQYF TGTGCCAGTAGTATATTCCCGGGAGAGGACTCCTACGAGCAGTACTTC
- TRBJ1-4 TRBV7-9 15 - CASSPLSGTNEKLFF TGTGCCAGCAGCCCCTTGTCAGGGACTAATGAAAAACTGTTTTTT
TRBD1 TRBJ2-1 TRBV14 13 few CASSRQDRDRQFF TGTGCCAGCAGCCGACAGGACAGGGATCGACAGTTCTTC
- TRBJ1-5 TRBV7-2 13 - CASSLEAGQPQHF TGTGCCAGCAGCTTAGAGGCAGGTCAGCCCCAGCATTTT
- TRBJ2-5 TRBV5-1 13 - CASSRTTQETQYF TGCGCCAGCAGCAGGACCACACAAGAGACCCAGTACTTC
- TRBJ2-1 TRBV7-2 18 - CASSLARTTIISYNEQFF TGTGCCAGCAGCTTAGCTCGGACCACGATAATCTCCTACAATGAGCAGTTCTTC
- TRBJ2-1 TRBV29-1 12 few CSVNLSYNEQFF TGCAGCGTAAACTTGTCCTACAATGAGCAGTTCTTC
TRBD1 TRBJ1-1 TRBV5-1 14 - CASSTGQGATEAFF TGCGCCAGCAGCACCGGACAGGGCGCCACTGAAGCTTTCTTT
- TRBJ2-5 TRBV5-5 14 - CASRERPLQETQYF TGTGCCAGCCGAGAAAGGCCCCTCCAAGAGACCCAGTACTTC
- TRBJ1-5 TRBV4-3 17 - CASSQDPTGSGNQPQHF TGCGCCAGCAGCCAAGACCCGACGGGGTCTGGCAATCAGCCCCAGCATTTT
TRBD1 TRBJ2-3 TRBV7-2 15 few CASSFWTGGADTQYF TGTGCCAGCAGCTTTTGGACAGGGGGCGCAGATACGCAGTATTTT
- TRBJ2-2 TRBV7-9 15 - CASSWRRKNTGELFF TGTGCCAGCAGTTGGCGTCGCAAAAACACCGGGGAGCTGTTTTTT
- TRBJ1-5 TRBV18 15 - CASSLSGPSNQPQHF TGTGCCAGCTCTCTTAGCGGTCCAAGCAATCAGCCCCAGCATTTT
- TRBJ1-2 TRBV28 16 - CASSLPVGGANYGYTF TGTGCCAGCAGTCTCCCCGTTGGGGGGGCTAACTATGGCTACACCTTC
- TRBJ2-5 TRBV10-3 14 - CAISESTPLETQYF TGTGCCATCAGTGAGTCGACCCCCCTGGAGACCCAGTACTTC
TRBD1 TRBJ1-4 TRBV5-5 16 - CASSSLGDRVGEKLFF TGTGCCAGCAGCTCTCTCGGGGACAGGGTAGGCGAAAAACTGTTTTTT
TRBD1 TRBJ2-2 TRBV6-1 14 - CASRQGAYTGELFF TGTGCCAGCAGACAGGGGGCGTACACCGGGGAGCTGTTTTTT